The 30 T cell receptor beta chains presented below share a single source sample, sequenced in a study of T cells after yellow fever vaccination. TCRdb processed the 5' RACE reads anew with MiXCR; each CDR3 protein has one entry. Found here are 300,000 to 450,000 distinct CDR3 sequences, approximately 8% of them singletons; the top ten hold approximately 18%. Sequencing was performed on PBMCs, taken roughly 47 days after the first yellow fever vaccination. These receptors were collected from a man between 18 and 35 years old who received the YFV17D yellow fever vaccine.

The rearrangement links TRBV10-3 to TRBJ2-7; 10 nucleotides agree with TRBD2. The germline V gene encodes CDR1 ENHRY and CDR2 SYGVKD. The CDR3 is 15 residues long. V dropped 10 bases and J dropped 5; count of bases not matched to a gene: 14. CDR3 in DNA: TGTGCCAGTGGCTTCGACGGGCTAGCGGGGGACGAGCAGTACTTC. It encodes CASGFDGLAGDEQYF.

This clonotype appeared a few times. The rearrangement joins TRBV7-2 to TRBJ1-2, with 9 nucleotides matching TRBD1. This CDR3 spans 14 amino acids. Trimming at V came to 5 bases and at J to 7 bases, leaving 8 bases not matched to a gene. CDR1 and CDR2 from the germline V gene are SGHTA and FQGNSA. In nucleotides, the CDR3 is TGTGCCAGCAGCCCGTGGACAGGGGAAGTTGGCTACACCTTC. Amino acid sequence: CASSPWTGEVGYTF.

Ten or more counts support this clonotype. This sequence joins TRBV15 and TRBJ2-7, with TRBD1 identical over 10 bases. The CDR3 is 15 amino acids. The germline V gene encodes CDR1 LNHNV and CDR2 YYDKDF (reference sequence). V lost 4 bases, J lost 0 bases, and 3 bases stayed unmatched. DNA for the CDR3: TGTGCCACCAGCAAGGGACAGGGGATCTCCTACGAGCAGTACTTC. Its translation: CATSKGQGISYEQYF.

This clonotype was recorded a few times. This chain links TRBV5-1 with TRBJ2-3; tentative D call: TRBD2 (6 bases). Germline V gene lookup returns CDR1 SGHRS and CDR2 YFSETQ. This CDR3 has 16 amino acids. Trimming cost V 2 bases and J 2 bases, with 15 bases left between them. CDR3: CASSLPPGLPTDTQYF. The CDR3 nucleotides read TGCGCCAGCAGCTTACCTCCGGGACTCCCCACAGATACGCAGTATTTT.

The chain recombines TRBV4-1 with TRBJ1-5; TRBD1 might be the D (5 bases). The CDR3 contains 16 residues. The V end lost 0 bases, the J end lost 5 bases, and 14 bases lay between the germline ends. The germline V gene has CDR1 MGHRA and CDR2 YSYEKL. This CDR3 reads CASSQEEGRGDQPQHF. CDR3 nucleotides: TGCGCCAGCAGCCAAGAGGAGGGAAGGGGAGATCAGCCCCAGCATTTT.

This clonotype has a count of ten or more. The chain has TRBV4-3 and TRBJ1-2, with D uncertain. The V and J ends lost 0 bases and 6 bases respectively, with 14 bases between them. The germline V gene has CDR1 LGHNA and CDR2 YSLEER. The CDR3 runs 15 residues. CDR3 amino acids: CASSQDTGIVDGYTF. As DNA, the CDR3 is TGCGCCAGCAGCCAAGATACGGGGATAGTTGATGGCTACACCTTC.

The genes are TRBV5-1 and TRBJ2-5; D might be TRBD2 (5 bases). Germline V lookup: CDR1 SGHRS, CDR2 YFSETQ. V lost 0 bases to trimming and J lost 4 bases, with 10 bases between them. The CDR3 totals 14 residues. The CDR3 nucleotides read TGCGCCAGCAGCTTGGACGCCGGGGTAGAGACCCAGTACTTC. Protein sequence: CASSLDAGVETQYF.

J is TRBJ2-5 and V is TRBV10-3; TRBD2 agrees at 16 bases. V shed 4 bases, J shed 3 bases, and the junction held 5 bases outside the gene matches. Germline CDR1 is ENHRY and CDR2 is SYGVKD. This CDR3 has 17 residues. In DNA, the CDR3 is TGTGCCATCAGTGGGGGACTAGCGGGGGGGCCCGAAGAGACCCAGTACTTC. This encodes CAISGGLAGGPEETQYF.

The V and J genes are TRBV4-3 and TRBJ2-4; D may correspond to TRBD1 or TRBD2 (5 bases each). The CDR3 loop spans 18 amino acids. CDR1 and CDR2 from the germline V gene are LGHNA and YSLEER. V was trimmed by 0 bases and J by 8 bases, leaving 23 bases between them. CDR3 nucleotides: TGCGCCAGCAGCCAAGATCCCGCCGGGGCCGAGATTGGAGACATTCAGTACTTC. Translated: CASSQDPAGAEIGDIQYF.

CDR3: CASSSGVDNEQFF. The CDR3 region has the DNA TGTGCCAGCAGCTCCGGGGTTGACAATGAGCAGTTCTTC. This chain uses TRBV5-4 with TRBJ2-1; tentatively, D is TRBD2 (5 bases). The V gene's germline CDR1 is SGHNT and CDR2 YYREEE (reference sequence). The CDR3 spans 13 residues. V dropped 3 bases and J dropped 5 bases, with 9 bases sitting between them.

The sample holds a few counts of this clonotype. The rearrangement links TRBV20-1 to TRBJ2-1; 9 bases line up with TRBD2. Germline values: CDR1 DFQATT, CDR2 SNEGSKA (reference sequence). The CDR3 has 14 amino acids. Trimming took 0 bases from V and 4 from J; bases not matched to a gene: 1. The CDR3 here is CSARDLAGYNEQFF. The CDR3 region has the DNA TGCAGTGCTAGAGATCTAGCGGGGTACAATGAGCAGTTCTTC.

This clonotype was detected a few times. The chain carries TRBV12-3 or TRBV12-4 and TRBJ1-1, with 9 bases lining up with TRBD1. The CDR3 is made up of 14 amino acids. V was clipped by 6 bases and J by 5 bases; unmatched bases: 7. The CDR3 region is CASRATGGGTEAFF. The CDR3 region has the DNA TGTGCCAGCAGGGCGACAGGGGGGGGGACTGAAGCTTTCTTT.

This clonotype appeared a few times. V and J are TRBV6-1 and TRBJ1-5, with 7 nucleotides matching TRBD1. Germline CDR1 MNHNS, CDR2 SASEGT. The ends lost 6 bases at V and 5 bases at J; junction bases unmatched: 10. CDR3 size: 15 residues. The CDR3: CASSRQGRQDQPQHF. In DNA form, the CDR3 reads TGTGCCAGCAGCCGACAGGGCCGGCAAGATCAGCCCCAGCATTTT.

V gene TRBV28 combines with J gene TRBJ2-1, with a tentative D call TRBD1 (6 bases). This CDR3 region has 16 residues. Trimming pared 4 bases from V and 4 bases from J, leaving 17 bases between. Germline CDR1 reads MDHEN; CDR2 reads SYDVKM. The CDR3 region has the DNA TGTGCCAGCAGTTCACCCGGGACACCTCCTTACAATGAGCAGTTCTTC. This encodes CASSSPGTPPYNEQFF.

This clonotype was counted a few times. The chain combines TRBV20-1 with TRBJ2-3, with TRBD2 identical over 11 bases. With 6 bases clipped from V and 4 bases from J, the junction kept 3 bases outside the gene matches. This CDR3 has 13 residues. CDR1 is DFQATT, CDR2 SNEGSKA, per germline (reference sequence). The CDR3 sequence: CSAQTSGADTQYF. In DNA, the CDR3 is TGCAGTGCCCAGACTAGCGGGGCAGATACGCAGTATTTT.

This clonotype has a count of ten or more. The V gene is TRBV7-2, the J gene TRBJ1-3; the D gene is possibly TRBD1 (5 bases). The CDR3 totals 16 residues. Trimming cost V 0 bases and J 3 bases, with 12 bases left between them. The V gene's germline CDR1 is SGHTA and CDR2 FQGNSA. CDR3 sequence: CASSLAVGAGGNTIYF. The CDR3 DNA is TGTGCCAGCAGCTTAGCGGTCGGGGCGGGTGGAAACACCATATATTTT.

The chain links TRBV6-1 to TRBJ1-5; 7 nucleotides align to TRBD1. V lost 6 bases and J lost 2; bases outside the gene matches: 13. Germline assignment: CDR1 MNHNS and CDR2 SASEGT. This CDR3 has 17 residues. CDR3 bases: TGTGCCAGCAGACCAGACCGAGGGGGCGGGGGCAATCAGCCCCAGCATTTT. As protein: CASRPDRGGGGNQPQHF.

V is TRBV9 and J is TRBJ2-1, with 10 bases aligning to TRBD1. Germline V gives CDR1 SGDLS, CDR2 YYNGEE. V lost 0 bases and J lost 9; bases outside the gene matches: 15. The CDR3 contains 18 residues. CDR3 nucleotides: TGTGCCAGCAGCGTAGGGGCCCGTGGGACAGGGGACGCCAGTGAGCAGTTCTTC. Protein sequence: CASSVGARGTGDASEQFF. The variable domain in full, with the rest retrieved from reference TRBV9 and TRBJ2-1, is DSGVTQTPKHLITATGQRVTLRCSPRSGDLSVYWYQQSLDQGLQFLIQYYNGEERAKGNILERFSAQQFPDLHSELNLSSLELGDSALYFCASSVGARGTGDASEQFFGPGTRLTVL.

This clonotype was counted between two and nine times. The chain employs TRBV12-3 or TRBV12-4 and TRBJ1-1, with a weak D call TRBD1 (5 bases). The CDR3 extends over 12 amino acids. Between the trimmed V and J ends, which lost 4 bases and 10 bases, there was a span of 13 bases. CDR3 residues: CASSYIQGVAFF. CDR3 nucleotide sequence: TGTGCCAGCAGTTACATCCAAGGGGTAGCTTTCTTT.

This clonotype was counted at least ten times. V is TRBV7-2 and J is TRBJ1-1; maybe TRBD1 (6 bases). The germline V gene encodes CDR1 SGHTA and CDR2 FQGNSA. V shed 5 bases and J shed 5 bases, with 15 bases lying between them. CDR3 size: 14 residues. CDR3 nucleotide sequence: TGTGCCAGCAGCGCCCAGGGGCGCAGGACTGAAGCTTTCTTT. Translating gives CASSAQGRRTEAFF.

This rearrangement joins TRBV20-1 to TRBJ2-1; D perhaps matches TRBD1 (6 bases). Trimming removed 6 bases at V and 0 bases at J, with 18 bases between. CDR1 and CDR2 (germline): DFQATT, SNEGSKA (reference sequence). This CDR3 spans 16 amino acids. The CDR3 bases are TGCAGTGCCCCGAAACAGGGCCCGAGCTCCTACAATGAGCAGTTCTTC. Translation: CSAPKQGPSSYNEQFF.

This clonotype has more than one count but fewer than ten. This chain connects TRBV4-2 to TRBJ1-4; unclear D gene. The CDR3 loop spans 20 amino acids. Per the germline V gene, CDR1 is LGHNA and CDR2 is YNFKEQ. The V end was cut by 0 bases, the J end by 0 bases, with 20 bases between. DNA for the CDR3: TGTGCCAGCAGCCAAGAATTCGGTCGGCAGCTTGATGCAACTAATGAAAAACTGTTTTTT. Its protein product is CASSQEFGRQLDATNEKLFF.

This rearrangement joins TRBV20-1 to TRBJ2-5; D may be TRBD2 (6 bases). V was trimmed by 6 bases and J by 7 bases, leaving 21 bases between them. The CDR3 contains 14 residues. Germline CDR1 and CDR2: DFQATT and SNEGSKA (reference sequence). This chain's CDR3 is CSAKGTCGDGTQYF. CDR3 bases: TGCAGTGCCAAAGGGACTTGCGGGGATGGGACCCAGTACTTC.

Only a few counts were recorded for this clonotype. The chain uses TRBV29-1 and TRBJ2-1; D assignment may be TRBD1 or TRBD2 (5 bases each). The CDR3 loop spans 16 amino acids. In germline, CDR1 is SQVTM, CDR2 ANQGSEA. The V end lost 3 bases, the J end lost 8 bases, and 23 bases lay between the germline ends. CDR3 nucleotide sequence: TGCAGCGTTGAGGGGCTATCGGGGAAGCCCTTCGATGAGCAGTTCTTC. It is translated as CSVEGLSGKPFDEQFF.

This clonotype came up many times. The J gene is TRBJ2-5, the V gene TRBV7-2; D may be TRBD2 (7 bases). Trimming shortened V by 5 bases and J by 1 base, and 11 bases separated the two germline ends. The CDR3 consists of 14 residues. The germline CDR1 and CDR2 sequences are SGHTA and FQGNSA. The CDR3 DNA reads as TGTGCCAGCAGCGCCGCGGGGGCCCAAGAGACCCAGTACTTC. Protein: CASSAAGAQETQYF.

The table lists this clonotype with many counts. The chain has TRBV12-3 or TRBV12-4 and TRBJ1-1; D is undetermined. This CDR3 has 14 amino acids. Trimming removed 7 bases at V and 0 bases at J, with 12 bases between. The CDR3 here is CASIPSGVNTEAFF. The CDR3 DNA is TGTGCCAGCATCCCTTCCGGGGTGAACACTGAAGCTTTCTTT.

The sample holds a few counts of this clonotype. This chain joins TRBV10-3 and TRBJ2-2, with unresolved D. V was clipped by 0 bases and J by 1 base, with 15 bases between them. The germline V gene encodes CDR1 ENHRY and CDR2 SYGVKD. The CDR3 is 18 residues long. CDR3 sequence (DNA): TGTGCCATCAGTGAGTCGAAGAACACCTACATGAACACCGGGGAGCTGTTTTTT. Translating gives CAISESKNTYMNTGELFF.

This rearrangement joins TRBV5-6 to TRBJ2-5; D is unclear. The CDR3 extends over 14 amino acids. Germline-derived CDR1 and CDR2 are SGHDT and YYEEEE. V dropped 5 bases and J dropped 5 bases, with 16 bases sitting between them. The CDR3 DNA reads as TGTGCCAGCAGTGGTTATCGTCGTGTCGAGACCCAGTACTTC. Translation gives CASSGYRRVETQYF.

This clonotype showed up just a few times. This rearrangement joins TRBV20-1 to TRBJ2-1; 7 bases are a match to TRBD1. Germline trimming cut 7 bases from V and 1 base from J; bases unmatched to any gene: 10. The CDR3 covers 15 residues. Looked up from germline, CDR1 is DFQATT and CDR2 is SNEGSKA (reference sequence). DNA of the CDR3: TGCAGTGGCGTAGCCGGGACAGTTTCCTACAATGAGCAGTTCTTC. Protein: CSGVAGTVSYNEQFF.

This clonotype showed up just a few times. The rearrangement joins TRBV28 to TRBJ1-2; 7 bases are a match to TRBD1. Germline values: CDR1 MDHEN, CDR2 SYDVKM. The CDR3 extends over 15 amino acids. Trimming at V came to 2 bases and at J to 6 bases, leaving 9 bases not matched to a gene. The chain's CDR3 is CASSLAGQVTDGYTF. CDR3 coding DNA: TGTGCCAGCAGTTTAGCCGGACAGGTAACGGATGGCTACACCTTC.